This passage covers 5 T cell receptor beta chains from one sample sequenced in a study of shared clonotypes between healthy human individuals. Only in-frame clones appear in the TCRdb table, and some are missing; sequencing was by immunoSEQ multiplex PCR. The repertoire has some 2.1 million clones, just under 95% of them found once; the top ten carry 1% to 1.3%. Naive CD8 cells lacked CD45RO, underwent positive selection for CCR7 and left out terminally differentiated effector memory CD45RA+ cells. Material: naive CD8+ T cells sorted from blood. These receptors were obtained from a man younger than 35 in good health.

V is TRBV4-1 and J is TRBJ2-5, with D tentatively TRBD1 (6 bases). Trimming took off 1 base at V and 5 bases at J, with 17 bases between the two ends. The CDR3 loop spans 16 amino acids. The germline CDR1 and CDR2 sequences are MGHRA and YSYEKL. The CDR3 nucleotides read TGCGCCAGCAGCCAAGCCCCATCACAGGGACGGGAGACCCAGTACTTC. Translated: CASSQAPSQGRETQYF.

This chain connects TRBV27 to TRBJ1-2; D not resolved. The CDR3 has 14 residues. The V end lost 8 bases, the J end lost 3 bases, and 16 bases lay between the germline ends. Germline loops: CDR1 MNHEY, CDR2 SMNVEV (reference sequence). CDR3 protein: CASGARESYYGYTF. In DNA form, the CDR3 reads TGTGCCAGCGGCGCCCGGGAGAGTTACTATGGCTACACCTTC.

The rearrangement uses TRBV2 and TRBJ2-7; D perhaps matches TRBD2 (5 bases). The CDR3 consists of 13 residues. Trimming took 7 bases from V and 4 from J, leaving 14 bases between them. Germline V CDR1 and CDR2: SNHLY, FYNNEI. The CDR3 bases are TGTGCCAGCATCAGTCGGACTTCTTACGAGCAGTACTTC. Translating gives CASISRTSYEQYF.

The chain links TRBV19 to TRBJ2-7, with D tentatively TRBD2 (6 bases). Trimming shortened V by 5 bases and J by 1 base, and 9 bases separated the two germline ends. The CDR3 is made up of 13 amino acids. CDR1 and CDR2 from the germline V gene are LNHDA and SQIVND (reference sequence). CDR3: CASSHAGSYEQYF. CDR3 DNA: TGTGCCAGTAGTCATGCGGGGTCCTACGAGCAGTACTTC.

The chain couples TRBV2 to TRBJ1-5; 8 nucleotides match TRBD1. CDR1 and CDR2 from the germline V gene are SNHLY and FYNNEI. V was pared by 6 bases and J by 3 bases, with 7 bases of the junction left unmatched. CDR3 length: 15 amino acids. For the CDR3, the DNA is TGTGCCAGCAGGGCGACAGGGGAGTACAATCAGCCCCAGCATTTT. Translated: CASRATGEYNQPQHF.